These 13 T cell receptor beta chains originate from one sample sequenced in a study of spatial heterogeneity in lung cancer (dated by TCRdb to the late 2010s). This specimen's time point label, per the study, means: sample taken at primary tumor resection. Whole RNA extracted from tumor and nontumor lung tissue, or from cryopreserved PBMC samples, was used for TCR sequencing without cell sorting. The library relied on 5' RACE. Reads for this sample came from a NextSeq 500. TCRdb reanalyzed the raw reads on its own, using fastp at Q25 for trimming and MiXCR for clone calling, and kept in-frame beta chains. Merged by CDR3 protein, the rows form single entries marked with the most common genes and DNA. This sample is represented by around 60,000 distinct CDR3 sequences; 7% to 10% of them were singletons. Of the sample, more than 13% is held by the ten largest clones. The specimen comprised PBMCs, sampled at surgery. The receptors derive from a female donor with early-stage non-small cell lung cancer.

This clonotype came up a few times. The rearrangement joins TRBV9 to TRBJ1-4; D remains unclear. Germline assignment: CDR1 SGDLS and CDR2 YYNGEE. This CDR3 comprises 12 residues. Trimming removed 4 bases at V and 8 bases at J, with 9 bases between. This CDR3 reads CASSLSGEKLFF. The CDR3 coding sequence is TGTGCCAGCAGCCTTTCGGGGGAAAAACTGTTTTTT.

This clonotype has only a few counts. The V and J genes are TRBV19 and TRBJ2-1; no firm D call. Per the germline V gene, CDR1 is LNHDA and CDR2 is SQIVND (reference sequence). V dropped 3 bases and J dropped 0 bases, with 9 bases sitting between them. The CDR3 sequence is 15 residues long. The CDR3 protein is CASSILPSSYNEQFF. The CDR3 coding sequence is TGTGCCAGTAGTATTCTACCCAGCTCCTACAATGAGCAGTTCTTC.

This clonotype was seen at least ten times. The chain combines TRBV28 with TRBJ2-4; possible D gene TRBD2, 6 bases. The CDR3 is made up of 14 amino acids. Germline lookup yields CDR1 MDHEN and CDR2 SYDVKM. Trimming pared 2 bases from V and 2 bases from J, leaving 7 bases between. CDR3: CASSLGGSKNIQYF. In nucleotides, the CDR3 is TGTGCCAGCAGTTTAGGGGGGTCCAAAAACATTCAGTACTTC.

This clonotype occurred a few times. This chain links TRBV20-1 with TRBJ1-1, with no clear D. The CDR3 loop spans 13 amino acids. Deletions cut 6 bases from V and 4 bases from J, with 15 bases between. Germline lookup yields CDR1 DFQATT and CDR2 SNEGSKA (reference sequence). CDR3 loop: CSASYEVGTEAFF. The CDR3 coding sequence is TGCAGTGCCTCCTACGAGGTCGGCACTGAAGCTTTCTTT.

This clonotype was seen repeatedly, ten times or more. The chain has TRBV4-1 and TRBJ2-1; no clear D gene. With 0 bases removed from V and 0 bases from J, the gap between germline ends came to 9 bases. The CDR3 length is 16 residues. CDR1 and CDR2 (germline): MGHRA, YSYEKL. Written as DNA, the CDR3 is TGCGCCAGCAGCCAAGATGGACGGGTCTCCTACAATGAGCAGTTCTTC. Translating it yields CASSQDGRVSYNEQFF.

V usage is TRBV2 and J usage is TRBJ2-1; the match to TRBD1 covers 10 bases. Germline CDR1 is SNHLY and CDR2 is FYNNEI. Trimming took 6 bases from V and 7 from J; bases not matched to a gene: 9. This CDR3 comprises 15 residues. This chain's CDR3 is CASRGGQGTVNEQFF. The CDR3 DNA is TGTGCCAGCAGGGGGGGACAGGGGACGGTAAATGAGCAGTTCTTC.

Regarding this clonotype: A much larger clone lies one base from this, so it may be a read error. The CDR3 bases are TGTGCCAGCAGCTTTAGCGAGAGGAACCAAGAGACCCAGTACTTC. Its translation is CASSFSERNQETQYF. The V gene is TRBV5-6, the J gene TRBJ2-5, with D possibly matching TRBD2 (5 bases). Germline CDR1 and CDR2: SGHDT and YYEEEE. The CDR3 covers 15 residues. Trimming removed 2 bases at V and 0 bases at J, with 11 bases between.

This clonotype was detected only a few times. This chain connects TRBV24-1 to TRBJ2-2; 9 bases fit TRBD1. CDR3 length equals 15 residues. Germline assignment: CDR1 KGHDR and CDR2 SFDVKD. Trimming cost V 5 bases and J 5 bases; bases outside gene matches: 5. CDR3 protein: CATSALTGGTGELFF. CDR3 nucleotides: TGTGCCACCAGTGCCCTGACAGGGGGGACCGGGGAGCTGTTTTTT.

This clonotype was seen a few times. The gene calls are TRBV7-3 and TRBJ2-2; 7 bases are a match to TRBD2. There are 14 residues in the CDR3. V lost 2 bases, J lost 6 bases, and 3 bases stayed unmatched. From germline, CDR1 is SGHTA and CDR2 FQGTGA. The CDR3 here is CASSLGAGPGELFF. The CDR3 DNA reads TGTGCCAGCAGCTTAGGAGCGGGACCCGGGGAGCTGTTTTTT.

In its sample, this clonotype was seen a few times. This chain links TRBV10-3 with TRBJ1-1; a weak D match, TRBD1 (6 bases). The length of the CDR3 is 15 residues. Germline CDR1 reads ENHRY; CDR2 reads SYGVKD. Trimming took 6 bases from V and 5 from J, leaving 19 bases between them. CDR3 sequence reads: CAIREAGGGVTEAFF. The CDR3 DNA reads as TGTGCCATCAGGGAGGCGGGAGGGGGAGTGACTGAAGCTTTCTTT.

About this clonotype itself: Compared with germline, one end of the junction differs, possibly owing to a read error. The chain joins TRBV5-1 to TRBJ2-2, with a tentative D call TRBD1 (5 bases). Germline assignment: CDR1 SGHRS and CDR2 YFSETQ. This CDR3 spans 15 amino acids. In DNA form, the CDR3 reads TGCGCCTGCAGCATAAATCAGGGAAACACCGGGGAGCTGTTTTTT. Translated, it gives CACSINQGNTGELFF.

This clonotype has just a few counts. The chain combines TRBV20-1 with TRBJ2-3; D gene uncertain. This CDR3 has 15 amino acids. Germline-derived CDR1 and CDR2 are DFQATT and SNEGSKA (reference sequence). V gave up 5 bases and J gave up 0 bases, with 15 bases separating them. CDR3 sequence reads: CSALLARTSTDTQYF. CDR3 DNA sequence: TGCAGTGCTCTGCTGGCAAGAACTAGCACAGATACGCAGTATTTT.

The chain is built from TRBV5-1 and TRBJ1-1; TRBD1 matches 7 bases. Looked up from germline, CDR1 is SGHRS and CDR2 is YFSETQ. The CDR3 is 14 residues long. J lost 3 bases, V lost 5 bases, and 7 bases had no gene match. The CDR3 DNA reads as TGCGCCAGCAGTGAACAGGGGTTGGACACTGAAGCTTTCTTT. Translation gives CASSEQGLDTEAFF.